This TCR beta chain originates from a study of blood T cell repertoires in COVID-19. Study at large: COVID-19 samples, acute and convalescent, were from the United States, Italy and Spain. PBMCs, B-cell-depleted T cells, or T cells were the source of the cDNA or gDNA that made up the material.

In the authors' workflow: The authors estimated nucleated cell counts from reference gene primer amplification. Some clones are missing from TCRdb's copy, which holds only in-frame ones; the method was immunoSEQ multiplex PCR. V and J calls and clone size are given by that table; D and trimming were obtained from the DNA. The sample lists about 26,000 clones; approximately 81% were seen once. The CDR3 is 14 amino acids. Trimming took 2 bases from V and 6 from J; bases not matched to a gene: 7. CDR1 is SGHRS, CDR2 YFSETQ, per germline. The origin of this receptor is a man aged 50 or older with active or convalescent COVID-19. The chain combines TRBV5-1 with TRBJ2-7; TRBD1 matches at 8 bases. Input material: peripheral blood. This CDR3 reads CASSLAQGVSEQYF. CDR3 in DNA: TGCGCCAGCAGCTTAGCACAGGGGGTAAGCGAGCAGTACTTC.